This T cell receptor (beta chain) was captured by sequencing in a study of blood T cell repertoires in COVID-19 (dated by TCRdb to 2020 to 2021). The study in broad terms: Collaborator samples came from the United States, Italy and Spain and covered acute and convalescent phases of COVID-19. The material from the prospective study consisted of cDNA or gDNA derived from T cells, B-cell-depleted T cells, or PBMCs. Deeply sampled blood TCRbeta repertoires from subjects exposed to, actively infected with, or recovered from COVID-19 were included in the dataset. The repertoires were released in a freely available public database meant as a resource for research on the immune response to SARS-CoV-2. Samples came from the ongoing ImmuneRACE study (first 160 participants) plus 1,254 subjects from 6 global collaborators. A de-identified subject ID, COVID-19 status, age in years and sex were almost always included in the sample metadata. HLA class I and class II types, where available, came from metadata supplied by the sample provider rather than from assay-based typing.

What the research found in general, with its limitations: The amount of clinical and demographic metadata varied by source and participant and was provided uncurated.

In the case of this clone: Which antigen it targets is not known. No much larger clone exists at a distance of one base, and base qualities are not known.

Collaborating institutions collected whole blood in K2EDTA tubes following their own protocols. For TCRbeta analysis, collaborator samples were shipped as frozen whole blood, as isolated PBMCs, or as DNA extracted from either sample type. The germline V gene provides CDR1 MDHEN and CDR2 SYDVKM. Germline trimming amounts to 4 bases on V and 0 bases on J, with 5 as the count of junction bases outside the gene matches. The CDR3 contains 16 residues, cysteine and phenylalanine counted. Only the CDR3 portion is preserved as DNA: 48 bases, with reading frame beginning at the first base. TCRbeta CDR3 regions were amplified from genomic DNA by means of the immunoSEQ Assay, a bias-controlled multiplex PCR. The authors' pipeline ran thus. The number of nucleated cells in each sample was estimated from the amplification of reference gene primers within the assay. To quantify the absolute abundance of each unique TCRbeta CDR3 rearrangement, sequence reads were collapsed and filtered. For each sample, productive Simpson clonality was calculated as the square root of Simpson's diversity index over productive rearrangements. TCRdb retrieved this table from immuneACCESS and kept in-frame rearrangements only. Not all clones are present; in checked studies, unresolved V genes account for under half, and no reason is known for the remainder. Clone size and the V and J calls come from that table; the DNA yielded D and trimming. This sample gives under 300,000 clones in total; around 86% of them show up just once. The ten biggest clones cover 10% to 15% of the sample.

Sequenced input: peripheral blood. The rearrangement combines TRBV28 with TRBJ1-2; 10 nucleotides in the junction match TRBD1. The clonotype comes from an older man with acute or convalescent COVID-19. The sequence in DNA is TGTGCCAGCAGTTCAGGACAGGGGGTGACTAACTATGGCTACACCTTC. Its translation is CASSSGQGVTNYGYTF.